Below, one T cell receptor (beta chain) is given with its context. What it binds is unknown. The data were taken from a study of blood T cells in healthy people across ages. This CDR3 is built from 15 residues. V gave up 0 bases and J gave up 8 bases; unmatched junction bases: 10. Germline V lookup: CDR1 SGHDT, CDR2 YYEEEE. Total RNA, at least 5.5 micrograms per sample, was extracted from PBMCs. Using a J-beta primer mix together with a sample-barcoded 5' primer, a second PCR was run for roughly 7 to 12 cycles. A tag from a template-switch adaptor with 12 random nucleotides marked each cDNA molecule. Per-sample output comprised a minimum of 2.5 million paired-end reads containing CDR3. In TCRdb, the 5' RACE reads were re-called with MiXCR into one record per CDR3 protein. This table holds approximately 2,000,000 distinct CDR3 sequences, more than 35% found once. Study-wide results and caveats: The study lacked donor CMV status, which possibly confounded expanded clonotype changes.

The sample taken for sequencing was blood. The chain uses TRBV5-6 and TRBJ1-2; TRBD1 aligns across 7 bases. This clonotype was obtained from a human donor in good health. DNA for the CDR3: TGTGCCAGCAGCTTGGCCGACAGGGATCGGGGCGGCTACACCTTC. As protein: CASSLADRDRGGYTF.